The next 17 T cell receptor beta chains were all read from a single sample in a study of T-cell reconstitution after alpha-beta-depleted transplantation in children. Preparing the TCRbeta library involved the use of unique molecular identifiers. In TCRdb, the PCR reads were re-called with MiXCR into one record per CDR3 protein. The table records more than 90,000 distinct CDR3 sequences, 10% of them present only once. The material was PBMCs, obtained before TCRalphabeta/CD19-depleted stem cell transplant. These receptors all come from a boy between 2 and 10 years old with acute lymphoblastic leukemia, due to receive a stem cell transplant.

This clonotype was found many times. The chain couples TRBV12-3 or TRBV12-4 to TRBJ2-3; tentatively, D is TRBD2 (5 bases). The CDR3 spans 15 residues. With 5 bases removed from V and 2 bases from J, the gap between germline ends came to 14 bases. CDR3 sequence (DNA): TGTGCCAGCAGTCTCGATGGAGCGGACACAGATACGCAGTATTTT. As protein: CASSLDGADTDTQYF.

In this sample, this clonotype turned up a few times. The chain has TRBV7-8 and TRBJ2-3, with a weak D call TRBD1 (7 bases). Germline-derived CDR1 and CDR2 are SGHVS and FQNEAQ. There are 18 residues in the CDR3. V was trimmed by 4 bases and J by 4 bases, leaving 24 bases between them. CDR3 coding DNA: TGTGCCAGCAGCTACCCCTTATCGGGCAGGGGGGTAGCAGATACGCAGTATTTT. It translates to CASSYPLSGRGVADTQYF.

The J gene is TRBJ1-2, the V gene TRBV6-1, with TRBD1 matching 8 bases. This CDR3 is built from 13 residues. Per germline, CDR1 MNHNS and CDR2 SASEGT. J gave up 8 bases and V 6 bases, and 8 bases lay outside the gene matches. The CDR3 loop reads CASRTGARSGYTF. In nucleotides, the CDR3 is TGTGCCAGCAGGACAGGGGCCAGGTCCGGCTACACCTTC.

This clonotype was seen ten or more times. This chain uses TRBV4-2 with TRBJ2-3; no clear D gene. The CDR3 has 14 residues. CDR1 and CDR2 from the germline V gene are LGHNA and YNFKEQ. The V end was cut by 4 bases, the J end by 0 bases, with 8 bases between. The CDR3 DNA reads TGTGCCAGCAGCCCCAGGACGAGCACAGATACGCAGTATTTT. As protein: CASSPRTSTDTQYF.

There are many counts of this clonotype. CDR3 protein: CASSQPRGGETQYF. CDR3 DNA: TGTGCCAGCTCCCAACCACGGGGTGGAGAGACCCAGTACTTC. The rearrangement uses TRBV18 and TRBJ2-5; possibly TRBD2 for D (5 bases). The V end lost 6 bases, the J end lost 4 bases, and 15 bases lay between the germline ends. The CDR3 extends over 14 amino acids. The germline V gene encodes CDR1 KGHSH and CDR2 LQKENI.

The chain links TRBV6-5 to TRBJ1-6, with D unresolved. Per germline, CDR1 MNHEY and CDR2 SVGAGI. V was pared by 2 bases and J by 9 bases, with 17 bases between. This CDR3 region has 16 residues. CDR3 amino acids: CASSYVRQARRSPLHF. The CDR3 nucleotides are TGTGCCAGCAGTTACGTTCGGCAGGCCCGGCGTTCACCCCTCCACTTT.

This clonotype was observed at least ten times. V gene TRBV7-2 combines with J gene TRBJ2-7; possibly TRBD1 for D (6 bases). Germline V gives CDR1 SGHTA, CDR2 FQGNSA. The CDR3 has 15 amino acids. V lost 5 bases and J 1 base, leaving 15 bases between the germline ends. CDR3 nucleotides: TGTGCCAGCAGCCGGGCCGGGACAAATTCCTACGAGCAGTACTTC. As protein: CASSRAGTNSYEQYF.

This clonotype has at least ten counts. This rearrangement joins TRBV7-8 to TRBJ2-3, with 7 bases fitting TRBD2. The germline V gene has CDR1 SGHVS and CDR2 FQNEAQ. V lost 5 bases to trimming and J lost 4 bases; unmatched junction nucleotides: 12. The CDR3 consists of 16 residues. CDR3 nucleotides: TGTGCCAGCAGCCCCTGGGAGGGACCTAGGGCAGATACGCAGTATTTT. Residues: CASSPWEGPRADTQYF.

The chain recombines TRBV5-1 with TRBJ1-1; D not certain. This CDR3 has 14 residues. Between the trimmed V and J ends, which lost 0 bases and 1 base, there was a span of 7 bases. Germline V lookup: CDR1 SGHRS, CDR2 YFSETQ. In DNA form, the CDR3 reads TGCGCCAGCAGCTTGGTGAGGGAGAACACTGAAGCTTTCTTT. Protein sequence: CASSLVRENTEAFF.

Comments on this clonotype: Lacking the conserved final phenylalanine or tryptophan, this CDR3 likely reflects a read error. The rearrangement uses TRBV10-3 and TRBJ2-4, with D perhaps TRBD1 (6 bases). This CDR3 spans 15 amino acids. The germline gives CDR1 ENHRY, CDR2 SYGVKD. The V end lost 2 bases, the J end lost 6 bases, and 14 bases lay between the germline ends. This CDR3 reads CAISETKTGANIQYS. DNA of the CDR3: TGTGCCATCAGTGAGACTAAGACAGGTGCAAACATTCAGTACTCC.

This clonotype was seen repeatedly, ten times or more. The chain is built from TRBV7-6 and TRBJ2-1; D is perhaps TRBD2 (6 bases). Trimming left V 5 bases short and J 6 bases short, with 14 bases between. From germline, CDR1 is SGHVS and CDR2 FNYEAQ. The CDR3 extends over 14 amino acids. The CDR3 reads CASSERLVANEQFF. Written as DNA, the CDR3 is TGTGCCAGCAGCGAACGACTAGTTGCCAATGAGCAGTTCTTC.

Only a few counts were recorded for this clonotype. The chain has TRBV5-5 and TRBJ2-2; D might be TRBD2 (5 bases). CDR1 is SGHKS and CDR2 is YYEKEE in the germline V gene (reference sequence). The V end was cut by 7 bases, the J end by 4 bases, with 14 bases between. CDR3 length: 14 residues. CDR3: CASPQEERTGELFF. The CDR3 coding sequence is TGTGCCAGCCCGCAGGAGGAGCGCACCGGGGAGCTGTTTTTT.

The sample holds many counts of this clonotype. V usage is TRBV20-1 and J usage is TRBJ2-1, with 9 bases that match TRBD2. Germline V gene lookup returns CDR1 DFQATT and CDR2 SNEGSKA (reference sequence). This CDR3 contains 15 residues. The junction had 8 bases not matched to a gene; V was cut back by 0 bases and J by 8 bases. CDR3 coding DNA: TGCAGTGCTAGAGAGGCGGGAGGGATTCACGATGAGCAGTTCTTC. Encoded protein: CSAREAGGIHDEQFF.

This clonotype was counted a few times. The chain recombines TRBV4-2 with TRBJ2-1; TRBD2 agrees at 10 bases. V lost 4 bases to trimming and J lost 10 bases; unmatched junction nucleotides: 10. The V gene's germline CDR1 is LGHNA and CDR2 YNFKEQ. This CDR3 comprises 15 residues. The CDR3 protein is CASSLIAGGGGEQFF. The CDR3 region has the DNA TGTGCCAGCAGCCTTATAGCGGGGGGTGGGGGAGAGCAGTTCTTC.

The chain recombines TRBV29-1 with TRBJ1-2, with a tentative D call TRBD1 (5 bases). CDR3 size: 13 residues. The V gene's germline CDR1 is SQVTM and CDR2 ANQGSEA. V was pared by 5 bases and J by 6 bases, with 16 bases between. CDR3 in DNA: TGCAGCGTTAGTGGGGGGGGAACGAATGGCTACACCTTC. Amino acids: CSVSGGGTNGYTF.

The CDR3 DNA sequence: TGTGCCTTCAGTGGACTAGCGGGACCATCCTACGAGCAGTACTTC. This codes for CAFSGLAGPSYEQYF. The gene calls are TRBV12-3 or TRBV12-4 and TRBJ2-7, with 12 bases identical to TRBD2. With V trimmed by 11 bases and J by 1 base, 9 bases remained unmatched. The CDR3 loop spans 15 amino acids.

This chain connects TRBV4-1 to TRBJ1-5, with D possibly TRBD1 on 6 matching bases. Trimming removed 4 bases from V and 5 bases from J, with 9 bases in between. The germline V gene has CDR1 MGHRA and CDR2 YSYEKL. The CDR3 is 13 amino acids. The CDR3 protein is CASSLAGDQPQHF. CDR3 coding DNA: TGCGCCAGCAGCCTGGCAGGGGATCAGCCCCAGCATTTT.